The T cell receptor beta chain under discussion was sequenced for a study of T-cell memory formation after mild COVID-19. This clonotype was seen more than once but under ten times. A single record per CDR3 protein comes from TCRdb applying MiXCR to the 5' RACE reads. Seen here are 110,000 to 150,000 distinct CDR3 sequences, about 23% observed once, and the top ten hold around 22%. This receptor was identified in an adult woman who had mild COVID-19 (a few samples of this study predate the infection). Cell type and time point are not known. The sample was PBMCs or a T cell subset sorted from them (not recorded which).

The CDR3 coding sequence is TGCAGCGTTGCTGGCAGGGGATCGAACACTGAAGCTTTCTTT. Protein sequence: CSVAGRGSNTEAFF. The chain carries TRBV29-1 and TRBJ1-1, with D maybe TRBD1 (6 bases). The CDR3 consists of 14 residues. V shed 4 bases and J shed 1 base, with 13 bases lying between them. CDR1 and CDR2 from the germline V gene are SQVTM and ANQGSEA.